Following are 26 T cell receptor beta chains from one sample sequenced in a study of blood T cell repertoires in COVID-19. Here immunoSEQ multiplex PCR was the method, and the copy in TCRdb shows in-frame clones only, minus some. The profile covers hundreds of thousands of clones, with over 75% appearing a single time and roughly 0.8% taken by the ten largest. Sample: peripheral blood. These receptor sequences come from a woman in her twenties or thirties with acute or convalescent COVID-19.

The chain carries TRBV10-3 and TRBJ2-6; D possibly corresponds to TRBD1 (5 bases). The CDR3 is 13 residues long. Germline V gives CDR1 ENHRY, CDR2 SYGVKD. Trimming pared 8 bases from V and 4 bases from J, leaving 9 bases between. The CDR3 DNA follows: TGTGCCATCGGGTCAGGGGGGGCCAACGTCCTGACTTTC. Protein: CAIGSGGANVLTF.

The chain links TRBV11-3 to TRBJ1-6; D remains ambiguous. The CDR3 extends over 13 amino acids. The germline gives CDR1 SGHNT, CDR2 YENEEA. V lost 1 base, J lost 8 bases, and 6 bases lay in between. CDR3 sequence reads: CASSLGADSPLHF. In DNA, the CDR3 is TGTGCCAGCAGCTTAGGGGCAGATTCACCCCTCCACTTT.

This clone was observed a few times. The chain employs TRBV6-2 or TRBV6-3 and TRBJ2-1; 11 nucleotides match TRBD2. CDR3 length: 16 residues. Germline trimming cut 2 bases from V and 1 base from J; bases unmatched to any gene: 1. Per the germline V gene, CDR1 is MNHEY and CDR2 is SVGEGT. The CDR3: CASSYPSGRSYNEQFF. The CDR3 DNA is TGTGCCAGCAGTTACCCTAGCGGGAGGTCCTACAATGAGCAGTTCTTC.

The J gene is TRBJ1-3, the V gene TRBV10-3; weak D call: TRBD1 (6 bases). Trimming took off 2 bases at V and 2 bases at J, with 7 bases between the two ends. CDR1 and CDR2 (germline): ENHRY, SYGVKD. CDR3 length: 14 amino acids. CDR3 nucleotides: TGTGCCATCAGTGAGGGACAGACTGGAAACACCATATATTTT. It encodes CAISEGQTGNTIYF.

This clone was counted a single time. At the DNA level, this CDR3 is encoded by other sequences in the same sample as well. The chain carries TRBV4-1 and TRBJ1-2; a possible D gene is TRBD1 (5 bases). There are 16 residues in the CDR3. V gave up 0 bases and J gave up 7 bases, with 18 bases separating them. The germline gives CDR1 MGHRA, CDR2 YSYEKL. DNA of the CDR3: TGCGCCAGCAGCCAAGATTTCGGGGGATCCCTTGGTGGCTACACCTTC. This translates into CASSQDFGGSLGGYTF.

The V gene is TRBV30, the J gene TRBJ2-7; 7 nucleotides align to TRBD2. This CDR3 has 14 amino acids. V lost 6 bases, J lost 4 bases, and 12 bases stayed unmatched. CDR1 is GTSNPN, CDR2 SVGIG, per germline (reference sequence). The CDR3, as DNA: TGTGCCTGTAGCATTGGCGGGGGTTCTTACGAGCAGTACTTC. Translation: CACSIGGGSYEQYF.

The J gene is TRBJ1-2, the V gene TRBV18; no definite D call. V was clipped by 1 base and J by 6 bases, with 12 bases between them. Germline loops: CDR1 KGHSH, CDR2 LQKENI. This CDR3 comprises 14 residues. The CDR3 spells CASSPRSSSDGYTF. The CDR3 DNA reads TGTGCCAGCTCACCACGGAGTAGCAGCGATGGCTACACCTTC.

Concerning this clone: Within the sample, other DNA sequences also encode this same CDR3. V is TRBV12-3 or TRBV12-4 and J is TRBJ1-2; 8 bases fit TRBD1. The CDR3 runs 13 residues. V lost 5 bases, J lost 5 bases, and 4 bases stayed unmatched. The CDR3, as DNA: TGTGCCAGCAGTCGACAGGGGCGATATGGCTACACCTTC. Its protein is CASSRQGRYGYTF.

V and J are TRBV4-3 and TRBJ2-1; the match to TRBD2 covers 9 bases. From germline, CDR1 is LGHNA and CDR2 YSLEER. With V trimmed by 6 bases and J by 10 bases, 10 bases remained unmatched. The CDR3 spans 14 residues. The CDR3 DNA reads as TGCGCCAGCAGGCGGACTAGCGTTGGGGCCGAGCAGTTCTTC. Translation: CASRRTSVGAEQFF.

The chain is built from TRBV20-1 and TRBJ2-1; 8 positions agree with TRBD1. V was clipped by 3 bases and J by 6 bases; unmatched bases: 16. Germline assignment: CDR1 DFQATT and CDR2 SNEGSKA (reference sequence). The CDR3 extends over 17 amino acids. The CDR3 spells CSASKMDRALGSNEQFF. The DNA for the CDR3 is TGCAGTGCTAGTAAAATGGACAGGGCCCTAGGATCCAATGAGCAGTTCTTC.

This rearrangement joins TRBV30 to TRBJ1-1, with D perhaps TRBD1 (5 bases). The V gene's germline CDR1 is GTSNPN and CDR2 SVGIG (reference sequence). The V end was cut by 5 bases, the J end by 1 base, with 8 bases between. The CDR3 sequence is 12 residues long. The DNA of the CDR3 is TGTGCCTGGCTGACAGAGAACACTGAAGCTTTCTTT. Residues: CAWLTENTEAFF.

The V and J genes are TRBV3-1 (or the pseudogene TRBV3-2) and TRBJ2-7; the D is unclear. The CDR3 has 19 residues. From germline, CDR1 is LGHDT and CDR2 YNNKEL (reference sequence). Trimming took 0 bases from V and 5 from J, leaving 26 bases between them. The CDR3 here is CASSQDPTKGVNGVHEQYF. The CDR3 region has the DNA TGTGCCAGCAGCCAAGATCCCACCAAAGGAGTAAATGGCGTTCACGAGCAGTACTTC.

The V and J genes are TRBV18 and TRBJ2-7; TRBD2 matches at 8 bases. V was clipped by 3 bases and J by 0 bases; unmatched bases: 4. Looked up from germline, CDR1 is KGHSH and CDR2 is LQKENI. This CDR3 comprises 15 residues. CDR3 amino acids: CASSPTSGASYEQYF. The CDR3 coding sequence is TGTGCCAGCTCACCTACTAGCGGAGCCTCCTACGAGCAGTACTTC.

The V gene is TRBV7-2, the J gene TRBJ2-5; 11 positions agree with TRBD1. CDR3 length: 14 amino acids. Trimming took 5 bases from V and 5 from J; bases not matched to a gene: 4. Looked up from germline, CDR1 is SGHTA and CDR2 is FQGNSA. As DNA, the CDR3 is TGTGCCAGCAGCACGGGACAGGGGGGCGAGACCCAGTACTTC. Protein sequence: CASSTGQGGETQYF.

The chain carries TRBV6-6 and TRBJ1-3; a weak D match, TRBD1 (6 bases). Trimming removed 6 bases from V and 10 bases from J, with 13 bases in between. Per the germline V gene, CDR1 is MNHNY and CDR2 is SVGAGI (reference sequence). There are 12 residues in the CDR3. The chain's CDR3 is CASRQRGGTIYF. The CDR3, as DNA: TGTGCCAGCAGGCAGAGGGGGGGTACCATATATTTT.

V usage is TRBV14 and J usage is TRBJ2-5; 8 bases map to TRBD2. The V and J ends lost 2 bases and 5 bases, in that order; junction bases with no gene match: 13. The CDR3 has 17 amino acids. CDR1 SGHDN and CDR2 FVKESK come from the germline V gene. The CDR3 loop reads CASSQSTPGLGGETQYF. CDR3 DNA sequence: TGTGCCAGCAGCCAATCCACCCCGGGACTAGGAGGGGAGACCCAGTACTTC.

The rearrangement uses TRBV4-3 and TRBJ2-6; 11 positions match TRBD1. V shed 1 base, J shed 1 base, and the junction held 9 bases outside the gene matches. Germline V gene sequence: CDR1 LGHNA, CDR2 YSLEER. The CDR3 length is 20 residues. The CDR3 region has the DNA TGCGCCAGCAGCCAAGTCCCTTATGGGACAGGGGGTTCTGGGGCCAACGTCCTGACTTTC. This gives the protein CASSQVPYGTGGSGANVLTF.

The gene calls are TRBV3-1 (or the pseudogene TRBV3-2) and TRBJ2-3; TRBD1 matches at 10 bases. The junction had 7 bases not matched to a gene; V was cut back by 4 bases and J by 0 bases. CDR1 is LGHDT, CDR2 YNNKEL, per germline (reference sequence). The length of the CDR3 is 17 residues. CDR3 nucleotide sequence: TGTGCCAGCAGCCTGGCGGGGGACAGGGGTAGCACAGATACGCAGTATTTT. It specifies CASSLAGDRGSTDTQYF.

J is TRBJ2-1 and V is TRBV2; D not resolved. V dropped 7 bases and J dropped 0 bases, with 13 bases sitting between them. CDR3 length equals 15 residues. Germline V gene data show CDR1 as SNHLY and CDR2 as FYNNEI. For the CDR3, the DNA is TGTGCCAGCAAGGCAGAACCTAGCTCCTACAATGAGCAGTTCTTC. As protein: CASKAEPSSYNEQFF.

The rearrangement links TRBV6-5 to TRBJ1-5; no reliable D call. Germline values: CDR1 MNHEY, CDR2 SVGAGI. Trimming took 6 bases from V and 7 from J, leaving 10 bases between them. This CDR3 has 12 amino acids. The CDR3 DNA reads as TGTGCCAGCAGGTACCCCGGGCAGCCCCAGCATTTT. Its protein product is CASRYPGQPQHF.

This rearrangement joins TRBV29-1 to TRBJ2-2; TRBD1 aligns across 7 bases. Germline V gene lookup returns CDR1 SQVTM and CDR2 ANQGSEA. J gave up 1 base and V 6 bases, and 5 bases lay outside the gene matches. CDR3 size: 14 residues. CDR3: CSVLGQMNTGELFF. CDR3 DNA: TGCAGCGTCCTGGGACAGATGAACACCGGGGAGCTGTTTTTT.

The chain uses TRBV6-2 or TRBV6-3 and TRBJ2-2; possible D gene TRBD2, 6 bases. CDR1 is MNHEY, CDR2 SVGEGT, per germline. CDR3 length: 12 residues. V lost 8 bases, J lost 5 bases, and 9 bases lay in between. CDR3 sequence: CASCLATGELFF. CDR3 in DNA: TGTGCCAGCTGCCTAGCGACCGGGGAGCTGTTTTTT.

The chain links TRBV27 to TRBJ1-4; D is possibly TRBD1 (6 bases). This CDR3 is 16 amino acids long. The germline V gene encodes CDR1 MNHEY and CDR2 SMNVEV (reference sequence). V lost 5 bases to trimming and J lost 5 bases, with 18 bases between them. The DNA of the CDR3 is TGTGCCAGCAGTCTTATAGGACAGAATCGGAATGAAAAACTGTTTTTT. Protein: CASSLIGQNRNEKLFF.

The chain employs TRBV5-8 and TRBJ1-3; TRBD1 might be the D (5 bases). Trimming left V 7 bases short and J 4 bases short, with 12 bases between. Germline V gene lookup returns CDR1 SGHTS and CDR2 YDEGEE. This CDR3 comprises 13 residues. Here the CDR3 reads CASSLNRGNTIYF. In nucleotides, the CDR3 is TGTGCCAGCTCCTTAAACAGGGGAAACACCATATATTTT.

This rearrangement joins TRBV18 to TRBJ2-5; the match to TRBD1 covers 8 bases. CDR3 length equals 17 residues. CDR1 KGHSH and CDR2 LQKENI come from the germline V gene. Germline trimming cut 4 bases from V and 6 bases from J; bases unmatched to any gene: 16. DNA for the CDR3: TGTGCCAGCTCACTTAACGCAGGGGGCTTACCCTCGCAGACCCAGTACTTC. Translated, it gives CASSLNAGGLPSQTQYF.

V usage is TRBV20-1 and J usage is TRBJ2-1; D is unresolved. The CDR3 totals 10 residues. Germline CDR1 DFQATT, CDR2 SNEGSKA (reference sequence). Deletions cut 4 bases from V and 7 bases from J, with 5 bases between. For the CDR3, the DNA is TGCAGTGCTATAAATAATGAGCAGTTCTTC. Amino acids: CSAINNEQFF.